The T cell receptor (beta chain) under discussion was sequenced for a study of blood T cell repertoires in COVID-19. Across the whole study: Italy, Spain and the United States were the sources of the convalescent and acute COVID-19 samples.

Original analysis: For nucleated cells, counts were estimated from reference gene primer amplification. The repertoire was sequenced with immunoSEQ multiplex PCR; TCRdb's copy has only in-frame clones and lacks some. D and trimming come from the DNA, and the V and J calls and clone size come from that table. The sample lists 150,000 to 200,000 clones, roughly 91% occurring once. Germline V lookup: CDR1 PRHDT, CDR2 FYEKMQ (reference sequence). CDR3 length equals 14 residues. The V segment lost 2 bases and the J segment 5 bases; nucleotides outside the gene matches: 0. The sequence was collected from a man aged 35 to 55 with active or convalescent COVID-19. This chain connects TRBV13 to TRBJ2-1, with 10 bases lining up with TRBD2. The sequenced sample consisted of peripheral blood. This CDR3 is CASSLTSGDNEQFF. DNA for the CDR3: TGTGCCAGCAGCTTAACTAGCGGGGACAATGAGCAGTTCTTC.